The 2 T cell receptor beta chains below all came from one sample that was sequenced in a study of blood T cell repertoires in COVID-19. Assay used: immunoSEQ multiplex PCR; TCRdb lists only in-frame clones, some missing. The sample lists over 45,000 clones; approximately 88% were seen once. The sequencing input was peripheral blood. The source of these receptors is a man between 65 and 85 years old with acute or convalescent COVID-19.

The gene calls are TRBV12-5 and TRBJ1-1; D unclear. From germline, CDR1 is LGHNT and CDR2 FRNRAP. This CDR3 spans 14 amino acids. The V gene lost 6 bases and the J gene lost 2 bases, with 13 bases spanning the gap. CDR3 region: CASGRNTVNTEAFF. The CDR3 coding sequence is TGTGCTAGTGGCCGCAATACAGTCAACACTGAAGCTTTCTTT.

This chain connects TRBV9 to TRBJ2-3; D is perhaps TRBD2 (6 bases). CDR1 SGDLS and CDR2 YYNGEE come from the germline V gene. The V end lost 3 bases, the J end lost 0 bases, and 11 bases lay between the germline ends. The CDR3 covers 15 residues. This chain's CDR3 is CASSGGTDSTDTQYF. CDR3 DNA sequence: TGTGCCAGCAGCGGCGGGACCGACAGCACAGATACGCAGTATTTT. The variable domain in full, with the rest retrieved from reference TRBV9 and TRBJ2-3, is DSGVTQTPKHLITATGQRVTLRCSPRSGDLSVYWYQQSLDQGLQFLIQYYNGEERAKGNILERFSAQQFPDLHSELNLSSLELGDSALYFCASSGGTDSTDTQYFGPGTRLTVL.